The source of this T cell receptor (beta chain) is a study of T cell repertoires in cytomegalovirus infection. Study-wide results and limits: HLA-C-restricted CMV clonotypes gave the most frequent clonotype in two of eight donors. Adding up the frequency of public TCR beta families identified people who carried CMV plus the relevant HLA.

The CDR3 consists of 15 residues. Germline V gene sequence: CDR1 MGHRA, CDR2 YSYEKL. As for this clonotype: Its target is unknown. One junction end disagrees with the germline gene, perhaps due to a read error.

TCRdb processed the reads anew with MiXCR; each CDR3 protein has one entry. This sample has hundreds of thousands of distinct CDR3 sequences; roughly 16% occur once, and the top ten carry around 12%. Sequencing input: PBMCs. This TCR came from a human donor in good health (CMV status not recorded). Some clones in this sample may be carry-over from other donors' samples. The chain combines TRBV4-1 with TRBJ1-4; 10 positions agree with TRBD1. This chain's CDR3 is CASSRTGTGDEKLFF. The DNA for the CDR3 is TGTGCCAGCAGCCGGACCGGGACAGGGGATGAAAAACTGTTTTTT.